This T cell receptor (beta chain) came from a study of blood T cell repertoires in COVID-19. Under the authors' procedure: Quantification of nucleated cells was approximated via reference gene primer amplification. Measured with immunoSEQ multiplex PCR; TCRdb has only the in-frame clones, and not every one. The D gene and trimming were derived from the DNA, and the V and J assignments and clone size from that table. Of some 44,000 clones in the sample, about 88% were seen once. Per germline, CDR1 MNHEY and CDR2 SVGAGI. The CDR3 extends over 14 amino acids. The V gene end was trimmed by 0 bases and the J gene end by 7 bases; junction bases not matched to a gene: 0.

Material for sequencing was peripheral blood. This TCR was recovered from a human donor in a cohort sampled during active COVID-19. This chain joins TRBV6-5 and TRBJ1-6; 7 bases align to TRBD1. In DNA, the CDR3 is TGTGCCAGCAGTTACTCGGACAGGAATTCACCCCTCCACTTT. It codes for CASSYSDRNSPLHF.